The 20 T cell receptor beta chains below all came from one sample that was sequenced in a study of CD8+CD57+ T cells in acquired aplastic anemia (dated by TCRdb to about 2018). Patients chosen for sequencing had shown expansion of CD8+CD57+ cells by flow cytometry. Sequenced using an Illumina HiSeq 2000. Profiling of TCR beta VDJ combinations and CDR3 sequences used genomic DNA as the template. TCRdb handled the public reads itself, with Q25 trimming in fastp and clone calling in MiXCR, and kept productive beta chains. One record per CDR3 amino acid sequence lists the most common genes and DNA. This sample has 150,000 to 200,000 distinct CDR3 sequences in its table, and roughly 48% of those were observed once. Roughly 29% of the sample is held by the ten biggest clonotypes. Material for sequencing was sorted CD4+, CD8+, or CD8+CD57+ T cells (not recorded which) from PBMCs. The receptors derive from a human donor with aplastic anemia.

This clonotype was seen repeatedly, ten times or more. The chain links TRBV19 to TRBJ2-7; 10 bases are a match to TRBD1. Germline CDR1 and CDR2: LNHDA and SQIVND (reference sequence). The CDR3 totals 14 residues. J gave up 6 bases and V 8 bases, and 10 bases lay outside the gene matches. The CDR3 region has the DNA TGTGCCAGTCGCCTAAGGACAGGGGGTGGCGAGCAGTACTTC. Translated, it gives CASRLRTGGGEQYF.

V is TRBV29-1 and J is TRBJ2-7, with TRBD1 matching 9 bases. J was trimmed by 4 bases and V by 5 bases; bases with no gene match: 6. Germline V gene lookup returns CDR1 SQVTM and CDR2 ANQGSEA. This CDR3 has 13 amino acids. The CDR3 DNA follows: TGCAGCGTTAAACAGGGGGCGCGATACGAGCAGTACTTC. Encoded protein: CSVKQGARYEQYF.

This clonotype was seen repeatedly, ten times or more. This sequence joins TRBV20-1 and TRBJ2-7; D is possibly TRBD1 (7 bases). The CDR3 contains 12 residues. Looked up from germline, CDR1 is DFQATT and CDR2 is SNEGSKA (reference sequence). V was pared by 5 bases and J by 7 bases, with 15 bases between. CDR3 loop: CSAGGTEAEQYF. CDR3 sequence (DNA): TGCAGTGCTGGAGGGACAGAGGCAGAGCAGTACTTC.

Worth noting for this clonotype: Relative to the germline gene, one junction end is altered; a read error may explain this. This chain joins TRBV29-1 and TRBJ1-2; D is ambiguous. Germline CDR1 SQVTM, CDR2 ANQGSEA. The CDR3 totals 12 residues. In DNA, the CDR3 is TGCGGCGTTGAAGGACCGAACTATGGCTACACCTTC. This sequence encodes CGVEGPNYGYTF.

Comments on this clonotype: Germline and junction disagree at one end, which may indicate a read error. The chain recombines TRBV11-2 with TRBJ2-6; 11 bases match TRBD1. Germline V gene lookup returns CDR1 SGHAT and CDR2 FQNNGV. CDR3 length equals 17 residues. CDR3 protein: CACRPGQGGSGANVLTF. In DNA form, the CDR3 reads TGTGCCTGCAGACCGGGACAGGGGGGTTCTGGGGCCAACGTCCTGACTTTC.

This clonotype was seen only once. V gene TRBV20-1 combines with J gene TRBJ1-3, with unresolved D. V lost 4 bases and J 0 bases, leaving 10 bases between the germline ends. CDR3 length: 14 residues. CDR1 is DFQATT, CDR2 SNEGSKA, per germline (reference sequence). Here the CDR3 DNA reads TGCAGTGCTATGGACCCTTCCTCTGGAAACACCATATATTTT. Translated: CSAMDPSSGNTIYF.

The chain has TRBV5-1 and TRBJ2-1; 13 bases align to TRBD2. The CDR3 consists of 16 residues. Germline trimming cut 2 bases from V and 9 bases from J; bases unmatched to any gene: 8. The germline V gene encodes CDR1 SGHRS and CDR2 YFSETQ. The CDR3 nucleotides read TGCGCCAGCAGCTTCACTAGCGGGGGGGCTAGAGGTGAGCAGTTCTTC. Residues: CASSFTSGGARGEQFF.

This clonotype was seen more than once but under ten times. The chain recombines TRBV9 with TRBJ2-7; D remains ambiguous. This CDR3 has 14 residues. V dropped 0 bases and J dropped 0 bases, with 7 bases sitting between them. Per germline, CDR1 SGDLS and CDR2 YYNGEE. CDR3 protein: CASSVGVDSYEQYF. The CDR3 region has the DNA TGTGCCAGCAGCGTAGGGGTAGACTCCTACGAGCAGTACTTC.

Worth noting for this clonotype: An end of the junction does not agree with germline; a read error may underlie this. This chain connects TRBV19 to TRBJ2-7, with a possible D match to TRBD1 (5 bases). Germline CDR1 reads LNHDA; CDR2 reads SQIVND (reference sequence). The CDR3 has 11 residues. The CDR3 bases are TGTGGCAGTAGCATCGGACACAAAGCCGTCTTC. It specifies CGSSIGHKAVF. Using reference TRBV19 and TRBJ2-7 for the parts outside the CDR3, the full variable domain is DGGITQSPKYLFRKEGQNVTLSCEQNLNHDAMYWYRQDPGQGLRLIYYSQIVNDFQKGDIAEGYSVSREKKESFPLTVTSAQKNPTAFYLCGSSIGHKAVFGPGTRLTVT.

This clonotype was recorded a few times. The V and J genes are TRBV2 and TRBJ1-2; no firm D call. CDR1 and CDR2 (germline): SNHLY, FYNNEI. This CDR3 contains 11 residues. V was pared by 10 bases and J by 8 bases, with 14 bases between. CDR3 DNA sequence: TGTGCCATCCAGATTGAGGTGGGCTACACCTTC. It is translated as CAIQIEVGYTF. The complete variable domain, with remaining parts taken from reference TRBV2 and TRBJ1-2, reads EPEVTQTPSHQVTQMGQEVILRCVPISNHLYFYWYRQILGQKVEFLVSFYNNEISEKSEIFDDQFSVERPDGSNFTLKIRSTKLEDSAMYFCAIQIEVGYTFGSGTRLTVV.

This clonotype was observed at least ten times. The genes are TRBV11-2 and TRBJ2-7, with 16 positions matching TRBD2. The CDR3 is made up of 14 amino acids. J was trimmed by 12 bases and V by 4 bases; bases with no gene match: 6. Germline CDR1 and CDR2: SGHAT and FQNNGV. The CDR3 spells CASSSPGLAGGGYF. CDR3 sequence (DNA): TGTGCCAGCAGCTCACCGGGACTAGCGGGAGGGGGGTACTTC.

This chain links TRBV10-1 with TRBJ1-1; no clear D gene. V lost 6 bases, J lost 6 bases, and 17 bases lay in between. CDR1 WNHNN and CDR2 SYGVQD come from the germline V gene (reference sequence). The CDR3 consists of 14 residues. The CDR3 bases are TGCGCCAGCAGCGCCGGCGTACCTCGCGCTGAAGCTTTCTTT. It codes for CASSAGVPRAEAFF.

Only a few counts were recorded for this clonotype. A read error may be the cause here, since a much bigger clone is one base away. The rearrangement uses TRBV11-1 and TRBJ1-4; TRBD1 matches 9 bases. Germline CDR1 reads SGHAT; CDR2 reads FQDESV (reference sequence). The length of the CDR3 is 16 residues. The chain's CDR3 is CASIPGTGFSNEKLVF. CDR3 nucleotides: TGTGCCAGCATCCCCGGGACAGGGTTTTCTAATGAAAAACTGGTTTTT.

This clonotype was seen a handful of times. The chain employs TRBV3-1 and TRBJ2-1; 7 bases agree with TRBD2. The CDR3 totals 18 residues. The V segment lost 0 bases and the J segment 0 bases; nucleotides outside the gene matches: 8. CDR1 is LGHDT and CDR2 is YNNKEL in the germline V gene (reference sequence). CDR3 in DNA: TGTGCCAGCAGCCAAGATCTCGCGGGAGATCGCTCCTACAATGAGCAGTTCTTC. Protein sequence: CASSQDLAGDRSYNEQFF.

The chain employs TRBV7-8 and TRBJ2-5; no reliable D call. CDR1 and CDR2 (germline): SGHVS, FQNEAQ. The CDR3 totals 13 residues. Trimming shortened V by 5 bases and J by 5 bases, and 12 bases separated the two germline ends. CDR3 in DNA: TGTGCCAGCAGCAAGACCGAAGGGGAGACCCAGTACTTC. Its protein product is CASSKTEGETQYF.

This clonotype was recorded at least ten times. The V gene is TRBV24-1, the J gene TRBJ2-2; tentatively, D is TRBD1 (6 bases). V was trimmed by 2 bases and J by 4 bases, leaving 10 bases between them. The CDR3 is 15 amino acids. The germline CDR1 and CDR2 sequences are KGHDR and SFDVKD. In DNA form, the CDR3 reads TGTGCCACCAGTGATTCACAGGGACCCACCGGGGAGCTGTTTTTT. As protein: CATSDSQGPTGELFF.

The chain joins TRBV2 to TRBJ1-1; TRBD1 agrees at 8 bases. The CDR3 loop spans 13 amino acids. V was clipped by 6 bases and J by 4 bases; unmatched bases: 4. Germline V gives CDR1 SNHLY, CDR2 FYNNEI. DNA of the CDR3: TGTGCCAGCAGAACCGACAGGGGCACTGAAGCTTTCTTT. Protein sequence: CASRTDRGTEAFF.

Many counts were recorded for this clonotype. This chain connects TRBV11-2 to TRBJ1-1; tentative D call: TRBD1 (5 bases). CDR1 and CDR2 (germline): SGHAT, FQNNGV. CDR3 length equals 13 residues. V was shortened by 5 bases and J by 8 bases, with 15 bases between the two germline ends. The CDR3: CASSLRGGREAFF. In DNA form, the CDR3 reads TGTGCCAGCAGCCTCCGGGGGGGGAGAGAAGCTTTCTTT. Full variable domain (missing parts from reference TRBV11-2 and TRBJ1-1): EAGVAQSPRYKIIEKRQSVAFWCNPISGHATLYWYQQILGQGPKLLIQFQNNGVVDDSQLPKDRFSAERLKGVDSTLKIQPAKLEDSAVYLCASSLRGGREAFFGQGTRLTVV.

The chain couples TRBV24-1 to TRBJ2-7; D gene ambiguous. Trimming took off 3 bases at V and 2 bases at J, with 10 bases between the two ends. Germline CDR1 and CDR2: KGHDR and SFDVKD. The CDR3 has 14 residues. CDR3 bases: TGTGCCACCAGTGATCCTATCGACCCCTACGAGCAGTACTTC. Translated: CATSDPIDPYEQYF.

J is TRBJ2-1 and V is TRBV20-1; D is unresolved. The CDR3 loop spans 10 amino acids. Germline assignment: CDR1 DFQATT and CDR2 SNEGSKA (reference sequence). V dropped 2 bases and J dropped 8 bases, with 4 bases sitting between them. Written as DNA, the CDR3 is TGCAGTGCTAGAAGAGATGAGCAGTTCTTC. Translated, it gives CSARRDEQFF.